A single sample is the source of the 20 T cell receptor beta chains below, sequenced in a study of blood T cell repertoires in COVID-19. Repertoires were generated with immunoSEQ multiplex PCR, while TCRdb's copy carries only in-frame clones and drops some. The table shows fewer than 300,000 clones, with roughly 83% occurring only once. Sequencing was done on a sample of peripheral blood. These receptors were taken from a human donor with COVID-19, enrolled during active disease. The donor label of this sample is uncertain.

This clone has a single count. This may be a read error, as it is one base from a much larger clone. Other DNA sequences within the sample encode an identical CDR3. CDR3 sequence (DNA): TGTGCCAGCAGCCAAGCGAGCGAGCAGTACTTC. Its protein is CASSQASEQYF. The J gene is TRBJ2-7, the V gene TRBV3-1 (or the pseudogene TRBV3-2), with no clear D. Trimming pared 1 base from V and 6 bases from J, leaving 4 bases between. Germline assignment: CDR1 LGHDT and CDR2 YNNKEL (reference sequence). The CDR3 consists of 11 residues.

Here the CDR3 reads CASSPLTGYHEQYF. The CDR3 DNA sequence: TGTGCCAGCTCACCACTTACAGGGTACCACGAGCAGTACTTC. The chain has TRBV18 and TRBJ2-7; D perhaps matches TRBD1 (6 bases). There are 14 residues in the CDR3. The V and J ends lost 1 base and 5 bases respectively, with 12 bases between them. The germline CDR1 and CDR2 sequences are KGHSH and LQKENI.

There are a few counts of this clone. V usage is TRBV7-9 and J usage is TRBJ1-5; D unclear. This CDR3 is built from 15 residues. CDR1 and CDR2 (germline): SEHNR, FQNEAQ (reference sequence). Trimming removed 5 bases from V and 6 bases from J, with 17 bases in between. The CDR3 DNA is TGTGCCAGCAGCCTAGATTCTGCGCCCACTCAGCCCCAGCATTTT. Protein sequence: CASSLDSAPTQPQHF.

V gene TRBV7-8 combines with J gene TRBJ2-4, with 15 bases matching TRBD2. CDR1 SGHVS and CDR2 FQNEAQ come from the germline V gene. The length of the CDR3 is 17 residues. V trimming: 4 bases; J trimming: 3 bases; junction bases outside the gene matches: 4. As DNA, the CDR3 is TGTGCCAGCAGCTACGGACTAGCGGGAGGGCTCAAAAACATTCAGTACTTC. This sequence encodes CASSYGLAGGLKNIQYF.

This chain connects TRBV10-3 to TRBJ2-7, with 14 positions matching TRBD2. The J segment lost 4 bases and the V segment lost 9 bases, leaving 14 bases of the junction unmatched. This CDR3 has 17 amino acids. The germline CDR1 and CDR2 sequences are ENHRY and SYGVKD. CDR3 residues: CAISEGTSGGAAYEQYF. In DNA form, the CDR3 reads TGTGCCATTTCAGAGGGGACTAGCGGGGGAGCTGCTTACGAGCAGTACTTC.

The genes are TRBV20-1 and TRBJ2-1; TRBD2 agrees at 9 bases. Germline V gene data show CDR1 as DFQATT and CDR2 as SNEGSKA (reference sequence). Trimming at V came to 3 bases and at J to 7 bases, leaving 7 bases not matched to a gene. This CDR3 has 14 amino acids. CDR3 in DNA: TGCAGTGCTAGTAGGCGGGAGGGCCGAAATGAGCAGTTCTTC. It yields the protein CSASRREGRNEQFF.

In DNA, the CDR3 is TGTGCCAGTAGTATAAGGACAGGGAGCGATGAGCAGTTCTTC. This translates into CASSIRTGSDEQFF. The J gene is TRBJ2-1, the V gene TRBV19, with 8 bases matching TRBD1. The CDR3 totals 14 residues. V gave up 2 bases and J gave up 8 bases; unmatched junction bases: 5. Per the germline V gene, CDR1 is LNHDA and CDR2 is SQIVND (reference sequence).

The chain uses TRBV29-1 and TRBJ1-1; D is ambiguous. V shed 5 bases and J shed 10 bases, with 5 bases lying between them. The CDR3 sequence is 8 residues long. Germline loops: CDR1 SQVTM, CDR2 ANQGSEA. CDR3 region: CSVPGAFF. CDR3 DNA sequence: TGCAGCGTTCCGGGAGCTTTCTTT.

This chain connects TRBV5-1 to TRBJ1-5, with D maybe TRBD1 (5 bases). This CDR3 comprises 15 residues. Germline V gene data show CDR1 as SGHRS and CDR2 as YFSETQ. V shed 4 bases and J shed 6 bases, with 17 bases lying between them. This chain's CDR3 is CASSVTPGGVQPQHF. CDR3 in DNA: TGCGCCAGCAGCGTGACCCCTGGGGGGGTTCAGCCCCAGCATTTT. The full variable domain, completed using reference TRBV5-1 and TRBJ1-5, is KAGVTQTPRYLIKTRGQQVTLSCSPISGHRSVSWYQQTPGQGLQFLFEYFSETQRNKGNFPGRFSGRQFSNSRSEMNVSTLELGDSALYLCASSVTPGGVQPQHFGDGTRLSIL.

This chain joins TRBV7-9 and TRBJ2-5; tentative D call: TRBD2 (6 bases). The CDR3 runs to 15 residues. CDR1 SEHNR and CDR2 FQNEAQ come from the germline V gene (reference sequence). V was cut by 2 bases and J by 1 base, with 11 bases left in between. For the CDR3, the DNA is TGTGCCAGCAGCTTATGGAGGACTACCCAAGAGACCCAGTACTTC. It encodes CASSLWRTTQETQYF. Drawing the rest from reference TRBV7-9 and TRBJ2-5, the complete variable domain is DTGVSQNPRHKITKRGQNVTFRCDPISEHNRLYWYRQTLGQGPEFLTYFQNEAQLEKSRLLSDRFSAERPKGSFSTLEIQRTEQGDSAMYLCASSLWRTTQETQYFGPGTRLLVL.

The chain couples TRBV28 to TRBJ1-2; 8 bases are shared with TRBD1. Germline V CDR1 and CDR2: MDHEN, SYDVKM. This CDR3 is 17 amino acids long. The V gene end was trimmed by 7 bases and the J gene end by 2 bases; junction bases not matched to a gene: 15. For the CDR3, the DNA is TGTGCCAGCATCCCAGGGGGCAGTACCTTTACAAACTATGGCTACACCTTC. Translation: CASIPGGSTFTNYGYTF.

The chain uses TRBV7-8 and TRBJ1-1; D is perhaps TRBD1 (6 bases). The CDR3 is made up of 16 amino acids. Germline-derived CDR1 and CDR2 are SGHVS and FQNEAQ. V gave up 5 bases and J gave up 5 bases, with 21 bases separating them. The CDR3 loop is CASSPGQRRWLTEAFF. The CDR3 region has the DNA TGTGCCAGCAGCCCCGGACAGAGGCGTTGGTTAACTGAAGCTTTCTTT.

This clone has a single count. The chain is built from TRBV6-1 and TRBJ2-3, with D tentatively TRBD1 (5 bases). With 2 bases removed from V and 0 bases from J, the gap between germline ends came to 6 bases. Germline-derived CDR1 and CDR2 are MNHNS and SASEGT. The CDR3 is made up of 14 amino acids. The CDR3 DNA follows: TGTGCCAGCAGTGAACAGGGTAGCACAGATACGCAGTATTTT. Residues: CASSEQGSTDTQYF.

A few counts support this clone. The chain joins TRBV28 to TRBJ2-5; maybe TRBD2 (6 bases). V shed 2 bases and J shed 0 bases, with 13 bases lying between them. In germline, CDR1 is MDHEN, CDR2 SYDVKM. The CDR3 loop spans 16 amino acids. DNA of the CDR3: TGTGCCAGCAGTTTACCGGTCGGGAGATACCAAGAGACCCAGTACTTC. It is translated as CASSLPVGRYQETQYF.

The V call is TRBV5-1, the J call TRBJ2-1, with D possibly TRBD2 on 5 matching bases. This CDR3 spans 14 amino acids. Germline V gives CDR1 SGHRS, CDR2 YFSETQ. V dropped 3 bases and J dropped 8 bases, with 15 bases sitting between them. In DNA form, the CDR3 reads TGCGCCAGCAGCTCGCTTGGAGCGGACCATGAGCAGTTCTTC. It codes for CASSSLGADHEQFF.

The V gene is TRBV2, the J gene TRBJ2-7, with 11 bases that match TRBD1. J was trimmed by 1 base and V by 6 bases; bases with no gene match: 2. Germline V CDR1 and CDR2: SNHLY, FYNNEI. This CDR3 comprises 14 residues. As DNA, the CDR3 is TGTGCCAGCAGAGGGACAGGGGGGTCCTACGAGCAGTACTTC. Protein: CASRGTGGSYEQYF.

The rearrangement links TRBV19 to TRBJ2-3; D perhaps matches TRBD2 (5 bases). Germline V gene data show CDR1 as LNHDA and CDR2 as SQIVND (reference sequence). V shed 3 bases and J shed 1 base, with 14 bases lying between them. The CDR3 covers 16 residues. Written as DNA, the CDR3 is TGTGCCAGTAGTATTCCCAGCGGAGACGGCACAGATACGCAGTATTTT. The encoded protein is CASSIPSGDGTDTQYF.

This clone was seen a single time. The CDR3 loop is CASSLRGGNTEAFF. The DNA of the CDR3 is TGTGCCAGCAGCCTACGGGGTGGGAACACTGAAGCTTTCTTT. This chain links TRBV16 with TRBJ1-1; D unresolved. CDR1 KGHSY and CDR2 FQNENV come from the germline V gene. The V gene lost 4 bases and the J gene lost 1 base, with 10 bases spanning the gap. This CDR3 contains 14 residues.

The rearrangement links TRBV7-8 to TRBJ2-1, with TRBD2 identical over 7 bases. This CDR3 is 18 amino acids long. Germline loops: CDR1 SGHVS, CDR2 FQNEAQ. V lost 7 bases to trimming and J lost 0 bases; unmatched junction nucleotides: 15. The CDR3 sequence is CASITGGRGLSSYNEQFF. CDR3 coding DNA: TGTGCCAGCATCACCGGGGGGAGGGGCCTCAGCTCCTACAATGAGCAGTTCTTC.

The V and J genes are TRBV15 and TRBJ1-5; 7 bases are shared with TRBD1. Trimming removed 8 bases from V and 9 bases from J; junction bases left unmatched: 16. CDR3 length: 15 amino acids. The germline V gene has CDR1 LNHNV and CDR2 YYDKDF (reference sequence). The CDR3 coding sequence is TGTGCCACCGGTAGTGACAAAGGGGGCCGCAGGCCCCAGCATTTT. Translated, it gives CATGSDKGGRRPQHF. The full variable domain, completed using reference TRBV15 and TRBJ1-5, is DAMVIQNPRYQVTQFGKPVTLSCSQTLNHNVMYWYQQKSSQAPKLLFHYYDKDFNNEADTPDNFQSRRPNTSFCFLDIRSPGLGDTAMYLCATGSDKGGRRPQHFGDGTRLSIL.